Presented here are 8 T cell receptor beta chains from one specimen sequenced in a study of cytomegalovirus exposure and HLA in healthy donors. 60 Vbeta and 13 Jbeta primers were used in PCR. The method was immunoSEQ multiplex PCR; TCRdb's version includes in-frame clones alone and lacks a portion of them. The profile covers roughly 160,000 clones, with roughly 71% appearing a single time and about 1.4% taken by the ten largest. Sequencing input: PBMCs. These receptors originate from a girl between 5 and 17 years old in good health and CMV-seronegative.

The chain has TRBV7-8 and TRBJ2-7, with 14 bases that match TRBD2. The CDR3 runs 16 residues. J was trimmed by 2 bases and V by 4 bases; bases with no gene match: 4. Germline assignment: CDR1 SGHVS and CDR2 FQNEAQ. This chain's CDR3 is CASSWTSGGLTYEQYF. As DNA, the CDR3 is TGTGCCAGCAGCTGGACTAGCGGGGGGCTAACCTACGAGCAGTACTTC.

This clone was detected a few times. This chain joins TRBV29-1 and TRBJ1-2; D gene uncertain. The CDR3 runs to 14 residues. The germline CDR1 and CDR2 sequences are SQVTM and ANQGSEA. Trimming stripped 2 bases from V and 4 bases from J, with 14 bases between. The CDR3 loop is CSVESPPGFYGYTF. Here the CDR3 DNA reads TGCAGCGTTGAATCCCCGCCCGGGTTCTATGGCTACACCTTC. The whole variable domain, filled in from reference TRBV29-1 and TRBJ1-2, reads SAVISQKPSRDICQRGTSLTIQCQVDSQVTMMFWYRQQPGQSLTLIATANQGSEATYESGFVIDKFPISRPNLTFSTLTVSNMSPEDSSIYLCSVESPPGFYGYTFGSGTRLTVV.

The genes are TRBV25-1 and TRBJ1-3; D unresolved. This CDR3 has 14 amino acids. Germline CDR1 and CDR2: MGHDK and SYGVNS. The V end was cut by 1 base, the J end by 4 bases, with 8 bases between. The CDR3 DNA sequence: TGTGCCAGCAGTGAATCCGGGAACGGAAACACCATATATTTT. Its protein product is CASSESGNGNTIYF. Full variable domain (missing parts from reference TRBV25-1 and TRBJ1-3): EADIYQTPRYLVIGTGKKITLECSQTMGHDKMYWYQQDPGMELHLIHYSYGVNSTEKGDLSSESTVSRIRTEHFPLTLESARPSHTSQYLCASSESGNGNTIYFGEGSWLTVV.

The V call is TRBV9, the J call TRBJ1-6, with D possibly matching TRBD1 (5 bases). Trimming shortened V by 4 bases and J by 0 bases, and 17 bases separated the two germline ends. Germline V gives CDR1 SGDLS, CDR2 YYNGEE. The CDR3 runs 18 residues. CDR3 in amino acids: CASSSTGFPSSYNSPLHF. The DNA for the CDR3 is TGTGCCAGCAGCTCCACAGGTTTCCCCAGCTCCTATAATTCACCCCTCCACTTT.

The table lists this clone with a few counts. This rearrangement joins TRBV4-2 to TRBJ2-3; D not resolved. This CDR3 region has 13 residues. The germline gives CDR1 LGHNA, CDR2 YNFKEQ. Trimming left V 0 bases short and J 5 bases short, with 6 bases between. CDR3: CASSQDGVDTQYF. The CDR3 DNA reads as TGTGCCAGCAGCCAAGATGGAGTAGATACGCAGTATTTT.

The chain has TRBV6-6 and TRBJ1-1, with a weak D call TRBD1 (5 bases). Germline loops: CDR1 MNHNY, CDR2 SVGAGI (reference sequence). CDR3 size: 14 residues. V gave up 6 bases and J gave up 3 bases, with 14 bases separating them. CDR3 sequence reads: CASSQGSVDTEAFF. In DNA, the CDR3 is TGTGCCAGCAGCCAGGGTTCAGTGGACACTGAAGCTTTCTTT.

The chain combines TRBV6-4 with TRBJ1-2; 9 nucleotides match TRBD1. Germline values: CDR1 MRHNA, CDR2 SNTAGT. V shed 6 bases and J 4 bases; nucleotides not matched to a gene: 9. This CDR3 has 15 amino acids. The DNA for the CDR3 is TGTGCCAGCAGCGAGCGGACAGGGGCTAGCTATGGCTACACCTTC. It codes for CASSERTGASYGYTF.

The chain couples TRBV6-1 to TRBJ2-7, with 10 bases lining up with TRBD1. This CDR3 comprises 18 residues. The trim removed 0 bases at V and 5 bases at J, leaving 13 bases unmatched. Germline CDR1 and CDR2: MNHNS and SASEGT. The CDR3 nucleotides are TGTGCCAGCAGTGAAGCGACCCCCACCTCGGGACAGGGGAACGAGCAGTACTTC. Its protein is CASSEATPTSGQGNEQYF.